The clone carrying this T cell receptor (beta chain) came up many times. Its antigen is undetermined. It was with unique molecular identifiers that the TCRbeta library was prepared. TCRdb recomputed calls from the PCR reads with MiXCR, one row per CDR3 protein. This sample has about 300,000 distinct CDR3 sequences, with 6.5% to 9% found just once. Losses at the gene ends were 5 bases for V and 8 bases for J; bases not matched to a gene: 11. The germline gives CDR1 SGHTA, CDR2 FQGTGA. The CDR3 sequence is 15 residues long. The sample is drawn from a study of T-cell reconstitution after alpha-beta-depleted transplantation in children. Study-wide results and limits: One year post-transplant, T-cell counts and diversity were largely derived from T cells produced anew. The origin of alpha-beta T cells about two months after transplant was reportedly several hundred expanded graft clones. There were some patients whose high TCRbeta diversity at day 60 came from surviving recipient T cells and thymic progenitors.

Sequencing used peripheral blood, obtained 360 days after TCRalphabeta/CD19-depleted stem cell transplant. This clonotype was obtained from a female patient between 2 and 15 years old who had a stem cell transplant for Fanconi anemia, so the T cells may come from the graft donor. The chain employs TRBV7-3 and TRBJ2-1; 8 bases match TRBD2. CDR3 amino acids: CASSQPGLGVDEQFF. The CDR3 nucleotides are TGTGCCAGCAGCCAGCCGGGACTAGGGGTCGATGAGCAGTTCTTC.